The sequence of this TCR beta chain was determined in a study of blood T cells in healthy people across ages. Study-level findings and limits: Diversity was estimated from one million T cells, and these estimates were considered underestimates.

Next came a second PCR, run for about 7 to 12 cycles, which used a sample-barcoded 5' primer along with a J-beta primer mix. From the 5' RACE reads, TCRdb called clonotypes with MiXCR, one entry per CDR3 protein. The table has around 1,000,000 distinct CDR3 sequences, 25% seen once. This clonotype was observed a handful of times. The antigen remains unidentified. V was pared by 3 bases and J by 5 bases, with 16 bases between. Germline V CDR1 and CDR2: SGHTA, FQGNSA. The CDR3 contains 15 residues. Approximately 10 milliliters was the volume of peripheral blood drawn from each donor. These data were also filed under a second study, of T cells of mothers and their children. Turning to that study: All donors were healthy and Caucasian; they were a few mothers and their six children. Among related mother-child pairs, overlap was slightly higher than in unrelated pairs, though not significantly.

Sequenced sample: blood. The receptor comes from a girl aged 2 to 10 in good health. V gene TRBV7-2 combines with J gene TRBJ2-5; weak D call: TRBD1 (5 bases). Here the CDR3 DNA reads TGTGCCAGCAGCTTCTCTTTCGGCGCAGGGGAGACCCAGTACTTC. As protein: CASSFSFGAGETQYF.